This T cell receptor (beta chain) is drawn from a study of sequential checkpoint blockade in melanoma. On the study more broadly: Each arm's sequence ended with maintenance nivolumab.

The table came from immunoSEQ multiplex PCR; TCRdb's copy has only in-frame clones and leaves some out. Among 25,000 to 35,000 clones listed, around 90% were seen once. Treatment specified: randomized to nivolumab then ipilimumab (arm A) or the reverse (arm B). From thawed PBMCs, live CD3+CD8+ cells negative for CD19 and CD56 were sorted. This CDR3 spans 11 amino acids. Losses at the gene ends were 10 bases for V and 4 bases for J; bases not matched to a gene: 2. Germline values: CDR1 SNHLY, CDR2 FYNNEI. The sequence was collected from a human donor with melanoma. The genes are TRBV2 and TRBJ2-7; 9 positions match TRBD1. The material sequenced was CD8+ T cells sorted from blood (inferred from file names), taken from a patient given nivolumab and ipilimumab in sequence. In DNA form, the CDR3 reads TGTGCCACGGGGACAGGGTACGAGCAGTACTTC. Translating it yields CATGTGYEQYF.